This passage covers 12 T cell receptor beta chains from one sample sequenced in a study of neurological immune-mediated disorders (dated by TCRdb to the late 2010s). Library preparation employed 5' RACE. Sequencing instrument: Illumina HiSeq 2500. In TCRdb, the public reads were trimmed at Q25 with fastp and aligned with MiXCR, with productive beta chains retained. Records with the same CDR3 protein are collapsed into one entry carrying the most frequent genes and DNA. This sample holds roughly 76,000 distinct CDR3 sequences; about 3% were observed only once. In total, the top ten clones hold 4% to 6.5% of the sample. Sequencing was carried out using PBMCs. These receptors came from a woman in her forties or fifties with multiple sclerosis.

This clonotype showed up many times. This chain joins TRBV19 and TRBJ2-2, with 7 bases aligning to TRBD2. The CDR3 is made up of 14 amino acids. The germline V gene encodes CDR1 LNHDA and CDR2 SQIVND (reference sequence). V dropped 6 bases and J dropped 3; count of bases not matched to a gene: 4. The CDR3 DNA sequence: TGTGCCAGTAGACGGGGAGGGCACACCGGGGAGCTGTTTTTT. Translation: CASRRGGHTGELFF. Based on the CDR3 plus reference TRBV19 and TRBJ2-2, the full variable domain is DGGITQSPKYLFRKEGQNVTLSCEQNLNHDAMYWYRQDPGQGLRLIYYSQIVNDFQKGDIAEGYSVSREKKESFPLTVTSAQKNPTAFYLCASRRGGHTGELFFGEGSRLTVL.

This clonotype has ten or more counts. CDR3 DNA: TGTGCCAGCAGCCCCTGGGGGCAGGATACGCAGTATTTT. Protein: CASSPWGQDTQYF. The chain combines TRBV7-2 with TRBJ2-3, with a possible D match to TRBD1 (6 bases). Germline CDR1 is SGHTA and CDR2 is FQGNSA. V was trimmed by 5 bases and J by 6 bases, leaving 12 bases between them. CDR3 length: 13 amino acids.

This clonotype has a count of ten or more. V usage is TRBV4-3 and J usage is TRBJ2-3; TRBD2 might be the D (5 bases). CDR3 size: 14 residues. Germline V gene data show CDR1 as LGHNA and CDR2 as YSLEER. Trimming stripped 4 bases from V and 4 bases from J, with 12 bases between. CDR3 sequence reads: CASSRWRASDTQYF. The CDR3 bases are TGCGCCAGCAGCCGATGGCGGGCATCAGATACGCAGTATTTT.

This clonotype was found many times. A read error may explain this, as a much larger clone is one base away. The chain has TRBV29-1 and TRBJ2-6, with 7 bases fitting TRBD2. The CDR3 runs 16 residues. In germline, CDR1 is SQVTM, CDR2 ANQGSEA. The CDR3 spells CSVGGEGYSGAKVLTF. Here the CDR3 DNA reads TGCAGCGTTGGGGGGGAGGGGTACTCTGGGGCCAAAGTCCTGACTTTC.

This clonotype was detected only a few times. The chain has TRBV7-6 and TRBJ2-6; D is unresolved. Per the germline V gene, CDR1 is SGHVS and CDR2 is FNYEAQ. Trimming removed 1 base from V and 4 bases from J, with 5 bases in between. The CDR3 length is 14 residues. CDR3 DNA: TGTGCCAGCAGCTTAGGTAACGGGGCCAACGTCCTGACTTTC. Translating it yields CASSLGNGANVLTF.

This clonotype has at least ten counts. This chain connects TRBV7-9 to TRBJ2-1; 8 bases are a match to TRBD1. In germline, CDR1 is SEHNR, CDR2 FQNEAQ (reference sequence). This CDR3 comprises 18 residues. The V segment lost 5 bases and the J segment 4 bases; nucleotides outside the gene matches: 16. CDR3: CASSASGGESLTYNEQFF. CDR3 nucleotides: TGTGCCAGCAGCGCCTCAGGGGGCGAATCCCTAACATACAATGAGCAGTTCTTC. Based on the CDR3 plus reference TRBV7-9 and TRBJ2-1, the full variable domain is DTGVSQNPRHKITKRGQNVTFRCDPISEHNRLYWYRQTLGQGPEFLTYFQNEAQLEKSRLLSDRFSAERPKGSFSTLEIQRTEQGDSAMYLCASSASGGESLTYNEQFFGPGTRLTVL.

This clonotype was recorded many times. CDR3 nucleotide sequence: TGTGCCAGTAGTACCGGACAGGGGACCGCACCCCTCCACTTT. The encoded protein is CASSTGQGTAPLHF. The chain has TRBV19 and TRBJ1-6, with 9 nucleotides matching TRBD1. After removal of 4 bases from V and 11 bases from J, the junction contained 6 bases not matched to a gene. The germline V gene encodes CDR1 LNHDA and CDR2 SQIVND (reference sequence). This CDR3 region has 14 residues.

This clonotype has ten or more counts. This sequence joins TRBV9 and TRBJ1-1; D gene uncertain. The CDR3 consists of 15 residues. Trimming took off 3 bases at V and 3 bases at J, with 15 bases between the two ends. Germline-derived CDR1 and CDR2 are SGDLS and YYNGEE. CDR3 region: CASSAGRGPDTEAFF. The CDR3 region has the DNA TGTGCCAGCAGCGCCGGCAGAGGACCAGACACTGAAGCTTTCTTT.

This chain connects TRBV20-1 to TRBJ1-2; tentative D call: TRBD1 (6 bases). Trimming left V 4 bases short and J 2 bases short, with 11 bases between. Germline CDR1 reads DFQATT; CDR2 reads SNEGSKA (reference sequence). The CDR3 is 13 amino acids. The CDR3 reads CSAKQGTNYGYTF. CDR3 in DNA: TGCAGTGCTAAACAGGGAACAAACTATGGCTACACCTTC.

This clonotype was detected many times. This chain uses TRBV7-3 with TRBJ2-1; 9 nucleotides line up with TRBD2. Germline CDR1 and CDR2: SGHTA and FQGTGA. The CDR3 is 15 residues long. V shed 3 bases and J 4 bases; nucleotides not matched to a gene: 4. The CDR3 loop reads CASSFVAGAYNEQFF. The CDR3 bases are TGTGCCAGCAGCTTCGTAGCGGGGGCGTACAATGAGCAGTTCTTC.

This clonotype was detected many times. This chain links TRBV28 with TRBJ2-5, with D perhaps matching TRBD2 (5 bases). The CDR3 consists of 13 residues. Trimming left V 6 bases short and J 5 bases short, with 13 bases between. Germline-derived CDR1 and CDR2 are MDHEN and SYDVKM. CDR3 in amino acids: CASRPGPGETQYF. CDR3 DNA: TGTGCCAGCAGACCCGGACCGGGGGAGACCCAGTACTTC.

The gene calls are TRBV5-1 and TRBJ2-3, with 11 bases lining up with TRBD2. Germline V CDR1 and CDR2: SGHRS, YFSETQ. The V and J ends lost 0 bases and 5 bases, in that order; junction bases with no gene match: 11. The CDR3 covers 18 residues. The CDR3: CASSLVPNSGGARDTQYF. CDR3 nucleotide sequence: TGCGCCAGCAGCTTGGTTCCCAATAGCGGGGGGGCGAGAGATACGCAGTATTTT.